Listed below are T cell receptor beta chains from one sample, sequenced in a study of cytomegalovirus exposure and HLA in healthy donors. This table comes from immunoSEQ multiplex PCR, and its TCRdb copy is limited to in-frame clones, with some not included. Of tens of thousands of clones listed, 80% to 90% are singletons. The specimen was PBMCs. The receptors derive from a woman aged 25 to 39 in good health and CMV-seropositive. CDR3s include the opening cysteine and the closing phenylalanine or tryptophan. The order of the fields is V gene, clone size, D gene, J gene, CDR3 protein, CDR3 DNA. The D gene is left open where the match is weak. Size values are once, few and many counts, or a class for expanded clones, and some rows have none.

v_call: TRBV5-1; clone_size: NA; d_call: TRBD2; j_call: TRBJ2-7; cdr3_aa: CASSLAGGRAIYEQYF; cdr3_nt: TGCGCCAGCAGCTTGGCCGGTGGGAGGGCCATCTACGAGCAGTACTTC
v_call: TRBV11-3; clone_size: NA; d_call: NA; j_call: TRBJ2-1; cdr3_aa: CASSRPGSEQFF; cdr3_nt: TGTGCCAGCAGCAGGCCGGGTAGCGAGCAGTTCTTC
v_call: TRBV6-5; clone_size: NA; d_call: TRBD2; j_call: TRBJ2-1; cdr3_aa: CASSPGLAGANEQFF; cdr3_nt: TGTGCCAGCAGTCCGGGACTAGCGGGAGCAAATGAGCAGTTCTTC
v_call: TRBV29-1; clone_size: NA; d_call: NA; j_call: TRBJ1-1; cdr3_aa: CSAFKTGRIEAFF; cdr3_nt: TGCAGCGCCTTTAAAACAGGACGGATTGAAGCTTTCTTT
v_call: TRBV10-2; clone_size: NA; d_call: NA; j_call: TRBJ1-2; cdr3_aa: CASSESSGYGYTF; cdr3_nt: TGCGCCAGCAGTGAAAGCTCGGGCTATGGCTACACCTTC
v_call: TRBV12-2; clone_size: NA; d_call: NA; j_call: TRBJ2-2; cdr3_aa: CASRLYPGRLVRLAGELFF; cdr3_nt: TGTGCAAGTCGCTTATACCCGGGTCGGCTAGTTAGACTAGCCGGGGAGCTGTTTTTT
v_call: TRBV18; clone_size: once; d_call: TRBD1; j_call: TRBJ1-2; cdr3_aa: CASSHGQDYGYTF; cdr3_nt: TGTGCCAGCTCACACGGACAGGATTATGGCTACACCTTC
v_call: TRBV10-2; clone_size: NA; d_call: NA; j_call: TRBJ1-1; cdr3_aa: CASSEWQRNTEAFF; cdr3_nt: TGCGCCAGCAGTGAGTGGCAGCGGAACACTGAAGCTTTCTTT
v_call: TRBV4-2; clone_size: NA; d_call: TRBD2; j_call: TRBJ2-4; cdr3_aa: CASSHLAGLAKNIQYF; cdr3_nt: TGTGCCAGCAGCCATTTAGCGGGGTTAGCCAAAAACATTCAGTACTTC
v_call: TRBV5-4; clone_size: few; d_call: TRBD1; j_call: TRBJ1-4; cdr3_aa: CASSLNRGINEKLFF; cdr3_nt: TGTGCCAGCAGCCTGAACAGGGGTATTAATGAAAAACTGTTTTTT
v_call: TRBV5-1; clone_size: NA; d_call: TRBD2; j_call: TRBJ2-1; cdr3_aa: CASSIWTSGRVANEQFF; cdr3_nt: TGCGCCAGCAGCATCTGGACTAGCGGGAGGGTGGCGAATGAGCAGTTCTTC
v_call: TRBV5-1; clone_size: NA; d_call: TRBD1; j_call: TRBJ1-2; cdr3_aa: CASSPDPGQGSSGYTF; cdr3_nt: TGCGCCAGCAGCCCCGACCCGGGACAGGGGTCGAGTGGCTACACCTTC
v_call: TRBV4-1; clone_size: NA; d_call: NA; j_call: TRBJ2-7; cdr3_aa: CASGQEGRGYLVEQYF; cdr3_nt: TGCGCCAGCGGCCAAGAGGGGCGGGGCTACTTGGTCGAGCAGTACTTC
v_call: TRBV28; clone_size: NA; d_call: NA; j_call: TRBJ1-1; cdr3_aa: CASSFTAEAFF; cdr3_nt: TGTGCCAGCAGTTTCACGGCTGAAGCTTTCTTT
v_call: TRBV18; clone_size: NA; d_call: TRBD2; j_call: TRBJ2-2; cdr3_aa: CASSPRLAGGNRGTGELFF; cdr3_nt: TGTGCCAGCTCACCGCGACTAGCGGGAGGGAATCGCGGCACCGGGGAGCTGTTTTTT
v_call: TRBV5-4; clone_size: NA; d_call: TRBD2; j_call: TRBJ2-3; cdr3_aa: CASSPGLAGADTQYF; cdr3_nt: TGTGCCAGCAGCCCGGGACTAGCGGGAGCCGATACGCAGTATTTT
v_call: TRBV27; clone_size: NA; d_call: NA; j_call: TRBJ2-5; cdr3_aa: CASSLRNRLIQETQYF; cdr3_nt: TGTGCCAGCAGCCTGAGGAACAGGTTAATCCAAGAGACCCAGTACTTC
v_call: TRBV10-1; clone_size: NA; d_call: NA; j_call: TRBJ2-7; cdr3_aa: CASSELVRAEQYF; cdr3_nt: TGCGCCAGCAGTGAGTTGGTCAGGGCCGAGCAGTACTTC
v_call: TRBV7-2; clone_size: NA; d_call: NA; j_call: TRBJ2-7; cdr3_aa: CASSYTGSSSYEQYF; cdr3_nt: TGTGCCAGCAGCTACACAGGGAGCAGCTCCTACGAGCAGTATTTC
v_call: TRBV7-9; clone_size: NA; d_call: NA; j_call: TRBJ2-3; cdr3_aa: CASSLWVTGRADTQYF; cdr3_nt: TGTGCCAGCAGCTTATGGGTTACAGGGCGAGCAGATACGCAGTATTTT
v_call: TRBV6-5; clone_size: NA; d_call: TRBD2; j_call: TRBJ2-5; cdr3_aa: CASSSRDGGGETQYF; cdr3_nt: TGTGCCAGCAGTTCCCGGGACGGGGGGGGAGAGACCCAGTACTTC
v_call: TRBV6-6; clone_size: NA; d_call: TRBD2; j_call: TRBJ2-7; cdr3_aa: CASSYSTSGASYEQYF; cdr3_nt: TGTGCCAGCAGTTACTCGACTAGCGGGGCCTCCTACGAGCAGTACTTC
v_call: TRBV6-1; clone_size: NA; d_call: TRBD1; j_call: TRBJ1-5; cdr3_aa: CASLRGHNGNQPQHF; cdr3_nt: TGTGCCAGTTTGAGGGGGCACAATGGCAATCAGCCCCAGCATTTT
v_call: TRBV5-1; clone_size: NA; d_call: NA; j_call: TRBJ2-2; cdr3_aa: CASSLELLTGELFF; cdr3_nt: TGCGCCAGCAGCTTGGAACTCCTCACCGGGGAGCTGTTTTTT
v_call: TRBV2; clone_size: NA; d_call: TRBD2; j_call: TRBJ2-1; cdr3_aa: CASRFGTSGTRWFF; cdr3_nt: TGTGCCAGCAGATTCGGGACTAGCGGGACCCGATGGTTCTTC
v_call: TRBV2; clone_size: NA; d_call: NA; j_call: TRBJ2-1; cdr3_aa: CASSEAYRGGYNEQFF; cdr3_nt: TGTGCCAGCAGTGAAGCGTATAGGGGGGGCTACAATGAGCAGTTCTTC
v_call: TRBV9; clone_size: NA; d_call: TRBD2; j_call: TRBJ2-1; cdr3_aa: CASSVFVGGLNNEQFF; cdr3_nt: TGTGCCAGCAGCGTATTCGTGGGAGGGCTTAACAATGAGCAGTTCTTC
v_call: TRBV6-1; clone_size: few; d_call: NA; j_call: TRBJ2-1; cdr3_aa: CASSDRGIGTLRHNEQFF; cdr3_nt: TGTGCCAGCAGTGACAGGGGGATCGGGACTCTACGTCACAATGAGCAGTTCTTC
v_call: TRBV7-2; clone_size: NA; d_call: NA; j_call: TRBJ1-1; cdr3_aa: CANLQGWGVGTEAFF; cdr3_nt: TGTGCCAACCTCCAAGGCTGGGGGGTAGGCACTGAAGCTTTCTTT
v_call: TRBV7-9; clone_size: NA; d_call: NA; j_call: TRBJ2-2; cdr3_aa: CASSPLFSKPGTTGELFF; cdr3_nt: TGTGCCAGCAGCCCCCTCTTTAGTAAACCCGGGACAACCGGGGAGCTGTTTTTT
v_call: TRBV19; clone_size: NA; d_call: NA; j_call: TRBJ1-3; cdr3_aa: CAIKPSSGNTIYF; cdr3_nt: TGTGCCATCAAACCCAGCTCTGGAAACACCATATATTTT
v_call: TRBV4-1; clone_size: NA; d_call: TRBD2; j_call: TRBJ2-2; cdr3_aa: CASSPPGTSGRKGANTGELFF; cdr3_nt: TGCGCCAGCAGCCCCCCCGGGACTAGCGGGAGGAAGGGCGCGAACACCGGGGAGCTGTTTTTT
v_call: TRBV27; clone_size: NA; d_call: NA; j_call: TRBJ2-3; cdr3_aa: CASSLLGGTPTDTQYF; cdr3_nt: TGTGCCAGCAGTTTATTAGGGGGTACTCCCACAGATACGCAGTATTTT
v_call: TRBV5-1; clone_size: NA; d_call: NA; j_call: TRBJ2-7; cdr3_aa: CASSLAADSYEQYF; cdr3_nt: TGCGCCAGCAGCTTGGCTGCGGATTCCTACGAGCAGTACTTC
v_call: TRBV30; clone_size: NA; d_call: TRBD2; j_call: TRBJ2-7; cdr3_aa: CAWSSGLALYEQYF; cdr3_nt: TGTGCCTGGAGTTCGGGACTAGCTTTGTACGAGCAGTACTTC
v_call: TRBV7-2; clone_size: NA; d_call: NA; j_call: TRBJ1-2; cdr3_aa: CASSRDGLVYGYTF; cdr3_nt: TGTGCCAGCAGCCGAGACGGACTGGTTTATGGCTACACCTTC